The next 16 T cell receptor beta chains were all read from a single sample in a study of T cells after yellow fever vaccination. Using its own MiXCR run on the 5' RACE reads, TCRdb lists one record per CDR3 protein. The data show approximately 610,000 distinct CDR3 sequences, 17% seen once. The starting material was PBMCs, obtained roughly 5 days after the first yellow fever vaccination. The source is a man between 18 and 29 years old who received the YFV17D yellow fever vaccine.

The J gene is TRBJ2-2, the V gene TRBV5-1; D is perhaps TRBD1 (6 bases). The CDR3 consists of 16 residues. Trimming removed 3 bases at V and 3 bases at J, with 15 bases between. The germline V gene encodes CDR1 SGHRS and CDR2 YFSETQ. CDR3 sequence reads: CASSSAPGVDTGELFF. The DNA of the CDR3 is TGCGCCAGCAGCTCAGCCCCAGGGGTCGACACCGGGGAGCTGTTTTTT.

This clonotype was recorded at least ten times. The J gene is TRBJ2-2, the V gene TRBV9, with a possible D match to TRBD2 (5 bases). The CDR3 has 14 amino acids. The germline V gene encodes CDR1 SGDLS and CDR2 YYNGEE. Trimming left V 4 bases short and J 8 bases short, with 15 bases between. The CDR3 DNA reads as TGTGCCAGCAGCATTCGGACCGGCGGGGGGGAGCTGTTTTTT. This gives the protein CASSIRTGGGELFF.

This chain uses TRBV7-6 with TRBJ2-2, with 8 bases matching TRBD1. Germline V gives CDR1 SGHVS, CDR2 FNYEAQ. Unmatched junction bases numbered 6, after V lost 3 bases and J lost 3 bases. The CDR3 extends over 16 amino acids. This chain's CDR3 is CASSLTGDTDTGELFF. CDR3 in DNA: TGTGCCAGCAGCTTGACAGGGGATACGGACACCGGGGAGCTGTTTTTT.

The chain has TRBV20-1 and TRBJ2-1; TRBD2 aligns across 7 bases. Germline lookup yields CDR1 DFQATT and CDR2 SNEGSKA (reference sequence). Trimming at V came to 6 bases and at J to 9 bases, leaving 14 bases not matched to a gene. This CDR3 region has 14 residues. Here the CDR3 reads CSAQREGSVVEQFF. Written as DNA, the CDR3 is TGCAGTGCCCAGAGGGAGGGTTCAGTAGTTGAGCAGTTCTTC.

CDR3 bases: TGTGCCAGTAGTGCATTAGCGGCAATTTATGAGCAGTTCTTC. Translated, it gives CASSALAAIYEQFF. J is TRBJ2-1 and V is TRBV19, with D possibly TRBD2 on 6 matching bases. The CDR3 covers 14 residues. V was pared by 5 bases and J by 8 bases, with 16 bases between. Germline V CDR1 and CDR2: LNHDA, SQIVND (reference sequence).

The chain employs TRBV28 and TRBJ2-1; no clear D gene. Germline-derived CDR1 and CDR2 are MDHEN and SYDVKM. V was shortened by 4 bases and J by 8 bases, with 21 bases between the two germline ends. The CDR3 has 16 amino acids. The CDR3 here is CASSSPSGTGGHEQFF. The DNA for the CDR3 is TGTGCCAGCAGTTCCCCCTCGGGCACCGGTGGGCATGAGCAGTTCTTC.

This clonotype occurred a few times. The rearrangement joins TRBV5-1 to TRBJ2-5; 9 bases are shared with TRBD1. The CDR3 consists of 16 residues. The germline V gene encodes CDR1 SGHRS and CDR2 YFSETQ. V dropped 4 bases and J dropped 4; count of bases not matched to a gene: 11. The DNA for the CDR3 is TGCGCCAGCAGCCGCAAGGGGCCGGGACAGGGAGAGACCCAGTACTTC. This sequence encodes CASSRKGPGQGETQYF.

The chain links TRBV9 to TRBJ1-1; 8 bases match TRBD1. With V trimmed by 6 bases and J by 1 base, 5 bases remained unmatched. There are 14 residues in the CDR3. Germline CDR1 SGDLS, CDR2 YYNGEE. The CDR3 loop is CASTRTGSNTEAFF. The CDR3 nucleotides are TGTGCCAGCACCAGGACAGGGTCGAACACTGAAGCTTTCTTT.

This clonotype was counted a few times. This sequence joins TRBV20-1 and TRBJ2-3; the D gene could be TRBD1 or TRBD2 (6 bases each). Trimming removed 6 bases at V and 14 bases at J, with 21 bases between. Germline V gene lookup returns CDR1 DFQATT and CDR2 SNEGSKA (reference sequence). CDR3 length: 12 residues. As DNA, the CDR3 is TGCAGTGCGGATGAGTTAGGGGGGCAGGGGTATTTT. Translation gives CSADELGGQGYF.

The chain is built from TRBV5-1 and TRBJ1-6; TRBD1 is a possible D gene (6 bases). The CDR3 extends over 15 amino acids. Germline V lookup: CDR1 SGHRS, CDR2 YFSETQ. V was clipped by 4 bases and J by 7 bases, with 15 bases between them. The CDR3 sequence is CASSPDSWGNSPLHF. The CDR3 nucleotides read TGCGCCAGCAGCCCGGACAGTTGGGGGAATTCACCCCTCCACTTT.

The J gene is TRBJ2-2, the V gene TRBV3-1; D is possibly TRBD2 (6 bases). With 1 base removed from V and 0 bases from J, the gap between germline ends came to 9 bases. This CDR3 has 16 residues. Per germline, CDR1 LGHDT and CDR2 YNNKEL (reference sequence). CDR3 coding DNA: TGTGCCAGCAGCCAAGTGCGGGGAACGAACACCGGGGAGCTGTTTTTT. As protein: CASSQVRGTNTGELFF.

This clonotype was detected a few times. The chain recombines TRBV6-2 or TRBV6-3 with TRBJ2-7; TRBD1 is a possible D gene (6 bases). The V and J ends lost 2 bases and 3 bases respectively, with 11 bases between them. CDR1 is MNHEY, CDR2 SVGEGT, per germline. This CDR3 spans 14 amino acids. This CDR3 reads CASSYGGQNYEQYV. In DNA, the CDR3 is TGTGCCAGCAGTTACGGTGGACAGAACTACGAGCAGTACGTC.

This clonotype was detected only a few times. V is TRBV5-1 and J is TRBJ2-3; 8 nucleotides agree with TRBD1. V lost 4 bases and J lost 6; bases outside the gene matches: 10. The CDR3 loop spans 15 amino acids. The germline V gene has CDR1 SGHRS and CDR2 YFSETQ. CDR3 nucleotides: TGCGCCAGCAGCGAGGGACAGGCAAACCGGGATACGCAGTATTTT. It is translated as CASSEGQANRDTQYF.

This clonotype was observed a few times. The J gene is TRBJ1-1, the V gene TRBV6-1; 10 bases are a match to TRBD1. The trim removed 6 bases at V and 3 bases at J, leaving 4 bases unmatched. The CDR3 contains 14 residues. Germline lookup yields CDR1 MNHNS and CDR2 SASEGT. CDR3 bases: TGTGCCAGCAGGGACAGGGGGGTTTACACTGAAGCTTTCTTT. Its translation is CASRDRGVYTEAFF.

This clonotype was picked up a small number of times. V is TRBV15 and J is TRBJ2-3; D gene ambiguous. The CDR3 consists of 17 residues. Trimming shortened V by 1 base and J by 2 bases, and 16 bases separated the two germline ends. The germline V gene has CDR1 LNHNV and CDR2 YYDKDF (reference sequence). CDR3 DNA: TGTGCCACCAGCAGAGCCAGGATTATTACTTACACAGATACGCAGTATTTT. It encodes CATSRARIITYTDTQYF.

This clonotype showed up just a few times. The CDR3 sequence: CASSSSSGGGTDTQYF. In DNA form, the CDR3 reads TGTGCCAGCAGCTCTTCTAGCGGGGGGGGGACAGATACGCAGTATTTT. The genes are TRBV7-2 and TRBJ2-3; 12 bases align to TRBD2. This CDR3 is built from 16 residues. Germline CDR1 SGHTA, CDR2 FQGNSA. Unmatched junction bases numbered 5, after V lost 4 bases and J lost 3 bases.